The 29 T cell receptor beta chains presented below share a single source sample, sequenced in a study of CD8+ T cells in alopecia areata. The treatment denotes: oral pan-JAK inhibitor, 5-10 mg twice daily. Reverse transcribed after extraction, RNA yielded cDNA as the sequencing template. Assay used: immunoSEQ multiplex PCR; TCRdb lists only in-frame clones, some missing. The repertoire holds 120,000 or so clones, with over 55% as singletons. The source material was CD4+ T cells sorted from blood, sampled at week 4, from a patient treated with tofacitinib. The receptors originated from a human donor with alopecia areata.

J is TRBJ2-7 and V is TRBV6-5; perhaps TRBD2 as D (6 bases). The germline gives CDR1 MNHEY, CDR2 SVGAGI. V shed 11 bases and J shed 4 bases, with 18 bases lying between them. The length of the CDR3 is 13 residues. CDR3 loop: CAARDSIGYEQYF. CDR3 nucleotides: TGTGCCGCACGGGACTCTATAGGATACGAGCAGTACTTC.

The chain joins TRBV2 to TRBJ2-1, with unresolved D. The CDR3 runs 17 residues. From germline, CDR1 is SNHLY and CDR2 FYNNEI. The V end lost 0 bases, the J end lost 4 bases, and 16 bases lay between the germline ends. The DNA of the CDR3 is TGTGCCAGCAGTGAAGCGGGGAATCCGGCGGATTACAATGAGCAGTTCTTC. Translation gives CASSEAGNPADYNEQFF. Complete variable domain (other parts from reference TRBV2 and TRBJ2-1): EPEVTQTPSHQVTQMGQEVILRCVPISNHLYFYWYRQILGQKVEFLVSFYNNEISEKSEIFDDQFSVERPDGSNFTLKIRSTKLEDSAMYFCASSEAGNPADYNEQFFGPGTRLTVL.

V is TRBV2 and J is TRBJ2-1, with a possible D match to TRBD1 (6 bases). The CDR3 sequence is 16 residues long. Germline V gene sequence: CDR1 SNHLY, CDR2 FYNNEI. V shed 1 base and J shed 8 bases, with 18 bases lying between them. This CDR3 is CASSEDGQPNFDEQFF. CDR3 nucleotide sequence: TGTGCCAGCAGTGAAGATGGACAGCCAAATTTTGATGAGCAGTTCTTC.

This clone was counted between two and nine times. DNA for the CDR3: TGCGCCAGCAGCTTGGCCGGGTTGACTAGCCGAAACAACAGAGAGGCCGGGGAGCTGTTTTTT. This gives the protein CASSLAGLTSRNNREAGELFF. This chain links TRBV5-1 with TRBJ2-2; 7 positions agree with TRBD2. Germline CDR1 is SGHRS and CDR2 is YFSETQ. V lost 0 bases to trimming and J lost 6 bases; unmatched junction nucleotides: 23. This CDR3 comprises 21 residues.

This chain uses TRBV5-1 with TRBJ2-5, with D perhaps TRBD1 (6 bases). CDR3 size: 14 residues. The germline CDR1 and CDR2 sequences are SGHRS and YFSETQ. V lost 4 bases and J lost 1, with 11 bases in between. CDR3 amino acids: CASSVDSTQETQYF. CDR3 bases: TGCGCCAGCAGCGTGGACAGCACCCAAGAGACCCAGTACTTC.

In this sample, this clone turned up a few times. CDR3 sequence (DNA): TGTGCCTCCGGGACACAATTCATGAACACTGAAGCTTTCTTT. Its protein product is CASGTQFMNTEAFF. The chain is built from TRBV19 and TRBJ1-1, with a tentative D call TRBD1 (6 bases). The V end lost 11 bases, the J end lost 0 bases, and 16 bases lay between the germline ends. Per germline, CDR1 LNHDA and CDR2 SQIVND (reference sequence). The CDR3 consists of 14 residues.

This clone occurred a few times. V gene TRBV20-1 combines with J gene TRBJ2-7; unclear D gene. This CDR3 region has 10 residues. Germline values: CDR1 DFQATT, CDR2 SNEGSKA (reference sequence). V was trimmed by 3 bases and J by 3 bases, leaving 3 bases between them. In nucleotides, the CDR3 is TGCAGTGCTAGGGACTACGAGCAGTACTTC. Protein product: CSARDYEQYF.

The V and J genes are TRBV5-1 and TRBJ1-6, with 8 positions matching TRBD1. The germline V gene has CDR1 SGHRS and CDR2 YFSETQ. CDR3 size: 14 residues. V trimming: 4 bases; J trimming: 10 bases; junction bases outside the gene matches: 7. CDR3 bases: TGCGCCAGCAGCCGGGGGACAGGAGGATCACCCCTCCACTTT. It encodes CASSRGTGGSPLHF.

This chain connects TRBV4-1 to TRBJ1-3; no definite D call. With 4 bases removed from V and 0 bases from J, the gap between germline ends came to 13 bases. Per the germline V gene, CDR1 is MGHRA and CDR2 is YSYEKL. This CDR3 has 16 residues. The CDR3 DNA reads TGCGCCAGCAGCCGGGGTCTCAGAGCCTCTGGAAACACCATATATTTT. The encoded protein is CASSRGLRASGNTIYF.

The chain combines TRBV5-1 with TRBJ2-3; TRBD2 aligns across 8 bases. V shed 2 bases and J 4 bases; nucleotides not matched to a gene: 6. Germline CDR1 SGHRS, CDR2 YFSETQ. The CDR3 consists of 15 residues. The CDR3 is CASSFGAGGSDTQYF. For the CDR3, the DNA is TGCGCCAGCAGCTTCGGCGCGGGGGGATCAGATACGCAGTATTTT.

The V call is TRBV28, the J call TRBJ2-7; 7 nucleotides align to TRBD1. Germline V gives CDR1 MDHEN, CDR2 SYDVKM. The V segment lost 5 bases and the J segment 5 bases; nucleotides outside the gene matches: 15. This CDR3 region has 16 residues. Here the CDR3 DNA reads TGTGCCAGCAGTCTCCTGACAGGGTCGGGTCGCGACGAGCAGTACTTC. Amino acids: CASSLLTGSGRDEQYF.

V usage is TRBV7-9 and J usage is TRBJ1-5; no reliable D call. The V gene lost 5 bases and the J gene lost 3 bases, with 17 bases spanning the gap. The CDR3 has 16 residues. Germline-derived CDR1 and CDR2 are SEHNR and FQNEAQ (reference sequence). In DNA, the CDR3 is TGTGCCAGCAGCCAATGGACGGGAGTTTCCAATCAGCCCCAGCATTTT. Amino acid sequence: CASSQWTGVSNQPQHF.

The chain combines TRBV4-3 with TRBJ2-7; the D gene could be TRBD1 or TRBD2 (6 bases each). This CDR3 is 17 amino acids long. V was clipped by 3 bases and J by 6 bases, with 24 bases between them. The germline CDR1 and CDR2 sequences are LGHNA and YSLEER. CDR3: CASSQVGGGGPTGEQYF. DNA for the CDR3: TGCGCCAGCAGCCAGGTCGGAGGAGGGGGACCAACGGGCGAGCAGTACTTC.

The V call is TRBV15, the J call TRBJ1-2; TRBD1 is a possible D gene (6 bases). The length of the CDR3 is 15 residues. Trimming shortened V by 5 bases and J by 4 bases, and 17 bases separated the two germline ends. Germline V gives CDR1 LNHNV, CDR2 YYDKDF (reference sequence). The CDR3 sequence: CATSVGGGSSYGYTF. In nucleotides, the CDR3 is TGTGCCACCAGCGTAGGGGGGGGATCCTCCTATGGCTACACCTTC.

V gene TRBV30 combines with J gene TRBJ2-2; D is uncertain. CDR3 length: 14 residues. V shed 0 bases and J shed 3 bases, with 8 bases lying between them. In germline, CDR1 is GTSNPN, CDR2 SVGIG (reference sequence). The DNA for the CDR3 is TGTGCCTGGAGTGTACAGTTACACACCGGGGAGCTGTTTTTT. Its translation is CAWSVQLHTGELFF.

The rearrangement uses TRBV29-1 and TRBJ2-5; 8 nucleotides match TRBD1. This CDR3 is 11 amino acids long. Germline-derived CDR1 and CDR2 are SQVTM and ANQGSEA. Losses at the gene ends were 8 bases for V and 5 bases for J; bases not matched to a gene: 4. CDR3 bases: TGCAGCCTCGGACAGGGTGAGACCCAGTACTTC. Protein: CSLGQGETQYF.

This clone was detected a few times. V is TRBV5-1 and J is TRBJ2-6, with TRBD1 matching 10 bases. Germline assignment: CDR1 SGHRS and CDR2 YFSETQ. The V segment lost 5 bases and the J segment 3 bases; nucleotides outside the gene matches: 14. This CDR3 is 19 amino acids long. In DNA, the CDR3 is TGCGCCAGCAGGTCGACAGGACAGGGGGACCTGGTTGGGGCCAACGTCCTGACTTTC. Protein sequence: CASRSTGQGDLVGANVLTF.

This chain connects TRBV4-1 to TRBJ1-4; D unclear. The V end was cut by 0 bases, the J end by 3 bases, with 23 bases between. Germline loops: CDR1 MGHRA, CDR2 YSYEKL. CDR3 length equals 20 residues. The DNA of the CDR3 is TGCGCCAGCAGCCAAGATCCGTTGGACGTAGAGGGTGCAGCTAATGAAAAACTGTTTTTT. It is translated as CASSQDPLDVEGAANEKLFF.

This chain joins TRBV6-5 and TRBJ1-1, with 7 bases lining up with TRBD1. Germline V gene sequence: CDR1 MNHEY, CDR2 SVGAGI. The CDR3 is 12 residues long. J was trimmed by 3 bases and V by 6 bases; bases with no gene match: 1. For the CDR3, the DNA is TGTGCCAGCAGGAGGGGGCACACTGAAGCTTTCTTT. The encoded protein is CASRRGHTEAFF.

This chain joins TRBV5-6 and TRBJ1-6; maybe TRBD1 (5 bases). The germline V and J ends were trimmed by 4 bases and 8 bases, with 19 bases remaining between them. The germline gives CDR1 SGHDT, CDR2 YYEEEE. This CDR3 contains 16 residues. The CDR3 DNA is TGTGCCAGCAGCCTGGAGAAACTGACAGACTATTCACCCCTCCACTTT. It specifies CASSLEKLTDYSPLHF.

CDR3 in DNA: TGCGCCAGCAGCCAAACTAGCGGGAGTCTTGGCGAGCAGTACTTC. This translates into CASSQTSGSLGEQYF. The rearrangement uses TRBV4-3 and TRBJ2-7; 11 nucleotides line up with TRBD2. Germline CDR1 reads LGHNA; CDR2 reads YSLEER. The CDR3 loop spans 15 amino acids. J gave up 6 bases and V 2 bases, and 6 bases lay outside the gene matches.

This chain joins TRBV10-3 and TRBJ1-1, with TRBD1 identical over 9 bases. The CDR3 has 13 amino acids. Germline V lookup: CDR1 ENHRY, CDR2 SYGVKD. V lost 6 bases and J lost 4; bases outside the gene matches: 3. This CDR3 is CAIRGTGLTEAFF. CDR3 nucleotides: TGTGCCATCAGAGGGACAGGGCTCACTGAAGCTTTCTTT.

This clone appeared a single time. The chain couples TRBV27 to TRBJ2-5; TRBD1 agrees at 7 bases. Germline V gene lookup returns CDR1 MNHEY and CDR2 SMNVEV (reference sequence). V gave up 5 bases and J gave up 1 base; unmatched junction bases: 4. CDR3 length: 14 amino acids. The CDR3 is CASSADRVQETQYF. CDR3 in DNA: TGTGCCAGCAGTGCCGACAGGGTCCAAGAGACCCAGTACTTC.

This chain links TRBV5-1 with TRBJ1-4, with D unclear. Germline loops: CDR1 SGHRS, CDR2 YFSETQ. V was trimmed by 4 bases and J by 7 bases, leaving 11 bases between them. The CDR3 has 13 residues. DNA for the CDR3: TGCGCCAGCAGCCCGGGTCTAGGTGAAAAACTGTTTTTT. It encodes CASSPGLGEKLFF.

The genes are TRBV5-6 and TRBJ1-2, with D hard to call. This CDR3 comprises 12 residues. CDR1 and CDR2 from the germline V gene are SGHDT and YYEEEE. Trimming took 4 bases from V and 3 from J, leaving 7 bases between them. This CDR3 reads CASSQGHYGYTF. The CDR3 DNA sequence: TGTGCCAGCAGCCAAGGTCACTATGGCTACACCTTC.

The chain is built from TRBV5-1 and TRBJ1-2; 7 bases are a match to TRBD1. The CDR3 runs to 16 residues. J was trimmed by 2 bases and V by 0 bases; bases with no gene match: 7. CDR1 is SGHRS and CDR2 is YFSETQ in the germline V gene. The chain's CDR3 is CASSLALGQNNYGYTF. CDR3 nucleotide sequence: TGCGCCAGCAGCTTGGCTCTGGGACAGAACAACTATGGCTACACCTTC.

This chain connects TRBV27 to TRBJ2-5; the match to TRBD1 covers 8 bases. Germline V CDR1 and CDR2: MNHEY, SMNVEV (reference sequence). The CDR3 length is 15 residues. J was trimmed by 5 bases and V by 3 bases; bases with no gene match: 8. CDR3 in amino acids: CASSFPAGGWETQYF. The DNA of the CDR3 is TGTGCCAGCAGTTTCCCTGCAGGGGGCTGGGAGACCCAGTACTTC.

CDR3 residues: CASKGQAAGETQYF. The CDR3 DNA is TGTGCCAGCAAAGGACAGGCTGCAGGGGAGACCCAGTACTTC. The chain is built from TRBV7-2 and TRBJ2-5; 7 positions match TRBD1. The CDR3 runs 14 residues. Trimming removed 7 bases from V and 5 bases from J; junction bases left unmatched: 10. Germline CDR1 SGHTA, CDR2 FQGNSA.

The CDR3 nucleotides are TGTGCCAGCAGTGAAAACACCATATATTTT. Its protein product is CASSENTIYF. The gene calls are TRBV2 and TRBJ1-3; D gene ambiguous. This CDR3 contains 10 residues. Germline loops: CDR1 SNHLY, CDR2 FYNNEI. V dropped 2 bases and J dropped 7 bases, with 0 bases sitting between them.